This T cell receptor beta chain was observed in a study of blood T cell repertoires in COVID-19. Looking at the study overall: The United States, Italy and Spain supplied acute and convalescent COVID-19 samples. PBMCs, B-cell-depleted T cells, or T cells were the source of the cDNA or gDNA that made up the material.

Germline CDR1 and CDR2: SGHVS and FQNEAQ. The CDR3 consists of 17 residues. V was cut by 2 bases and J by 4 bases, with 15 bases left in between. Per the authors' pipeline: Amplifying reference gene primers gave estimates of nucleated cell counts. The method was immunoSEQ multiplex PCR; TCRdb's version includes in-frame clones alone and lacks a portion of them. V and J calls and clone size are those listed in that table; D and trimming were worked out from the DNA. The data show about half a million clones, with 89% seen just once and roughly 1% held by the top ten. Seattle cases were enrolled at active infection and followed longitudinally.

Sequenced material: peripheral blood. The gene calls are TRBV7-8 and TRBJ2-6; D unclear. The TCR sequence derives from a man aged 18 to 35 with COVID-19, enrolled during active disease. CDR3: CASSLTSRSWGANVLTF. Here the CDR3 DNA reads TGTGCCAGCAGCTTAACATCGAGGAGTTGGGGGGCCAACGTCCTGACTTTC.